Presented here are 27 T cell receptor beta chains from one specimen sequenced in a study of technical replicates of blood from several donors. Profiled with immunoSEQ multiplex PCR; TCRdb holds only in-frame clones, not every one. The repertoire includes some 87,000 clones, 97% of them detected once, and around 0.18% sits in the top ten. The sequenced sample consisted of T cells isolated from PBMCs. These receptors came from a human donor in good health.

The CDR3 reads CASSLDRVGELFF. As DNA, the CDR3 is TGCGCCAGCAGCCTAGACAGGGTTGGGGAGCTGTTTTTT. The chain carries TRBV4-1 and TRBJ2-2; 7 bases fit TRBD1. The CDR3 loop spans 13 amino acids. V lost 4 bases to trimming and J lost 8 bases; unmatched junction nucleotides: 4. From germline, CDR1 is MGHRA and CDR2 YSYEKL.

This clone was counted once. The V call is TRBV19, the J call TRBJ1-1, with D tentatively TRBD1 (6 bases). V shed 10 bases and J shed 5 bases, with 14 bases lying between them. CDR3 size: 12 residues. The germline V gene encodes CDR1 LNHDA and CDR2 SQIVND (reference sequence). The CDR3 DNA is TGTGCCATAGGGGGAGGGGCGACTGAAGCTTTCTTT. Translated: CAIGGGATEAFF. The full variable domain, rest sourced from reference TRBV19 and TRBJ1-1, is DGGITQSPKYLFRKEGQNVTLSCEQNLNHDAMYWYRQDPGQGLRLIYYSQIVNDFQKGDIAEGYSVSREKKESFPLTVTSAQKNPTAFYLCAIGGGATEAFFGQGTRLTVV.

This clone was seen a single time. The rearrangement uses TRBV5-1 and TRBJ2-2, with 7 bases fitting TRBD2. Germline values: CDR1 SGHRS, CDR2 YFSETQ. V trimming: 0 bases; J trimming: 2 bases; junction bases outside the gene matches: 4. The CDR3 is 16 residues long. In DNA, the CDR3 is TGCGCCAGCAGCTTGGGGCTAGCGGATAACACCGGGGAGCTGTTTTTT. Amino acids: CASSLGLADNTGELFF.

This clone was observed once. CDR3 sequence reads: CAWTGTIISEAFF. The CDR3 DNA is TGTGCCTGGACCGGGACTATTATTTCTGAAGCTTTCTTT. The V call is TRBV30, the J call TRBJ1-1, with D possibly matching TRBD1 (5 bases). The CDR3 length is 13 residues. Germline CDR1 GTSNPN, CDR2 SVGIG (reference sequence). Trimming took 4 bases from V and 6 from J, leaving 15 bases between them.

This clone was seen once. The chain joins TRBV28 to TRBJ1-1; tentative D call: TRBD1 (5 bases). Trimming shortened V by 4 bases and J by 8 bases, and 8 bases separated the two germline ends. The CDR3 totals 11 residues. The V gene's germline CDR1 is MDHEN and CDR2 SYDVKM. CDR3 amino acids: CASSYDSEAFF. The DNA for the CDR3 is TGTGCCAGCAGTTACGACAGCGAAGCTTTCTTT.

The chain has TRBV7-2 and TRBJ2-7; D might be TRBD2 (6 bases). The CDR3 consists of 12 residues. Deletions cut 4 bases from V and 3 bases from J, with 7 bases between. Germline values: CDR1 SGHTA, CDR2 FQGNSA. The CDR3 spells CASSWRGYEQYF. CDR3 in DNA: TGTGCCAGCAGCTGGCGGGGCTACGAGCAGTACTTC.

This sequence joins TRBV10-1 and TRBJ1-1; no reliable D call. The CDR3 sequence is 14 residues long. Germline lookup yields CDR1 WNHNN and CDR2 SYGVQD (reference sequence). Deletions cut 3 bases from V and 5 bases from J, with 13 bases between. The CDR3 protein is CASSEVGGRTEAFF. The CDR3 bases are TGCGCCAGCAGTGAAGTCGGCGGGCGAACTGAAGCTTTCTTT.

The CDR3 here is CASSMTSGLYNEQFF. CDR3 nucleotides: TGTGCCAGCAGCATGACTAGCGGCCTCTACAATGAGCAGTTCTTC. The chain recombines TRBV7-9 with TRBJ2-1; 9 bases are a match to TRBD2. The V and J ends lost 5 bases and 3 bases, in that order; junction bases with no gene match: 5. The CDR3 length is 15 residues. Looked up from germline, CDR1 is SEHNR and CDR2 is FQNEAQ (reference sequence).

The chain links TRBV12-5 to TRBJ1-2; no definite D call. V shed 2 bases and J shed 4 bases, with 20 bases lying between them. The CDR3 loop spans 17 amino acids. The germline V gene encodes CDR1 LGHNT and CDR2 FRNRAP. The CDR3 DNA sequence: TGTGCTAGTGGTTTGACACTGGGGAGAGACCAACCCTATGGCTACACCTTC. It is translated as CASGLTLGRDQPYGYTF.

The J gene is TRBJ1-3, the V gene TRBV11-2; D remains ambiguous. This CDR3 comprises 14 residues. Germline loops: CDR1 SGHAT, CDR2 FQNNGV. V lost 0 bases and J 4 bases, leaving 7 bases between the germline ends. The CDR3 sequence is CASSLDQYGNTIYF. Written as DNA, the CDR3 is TGTGCCAGCAGCTTAGATCAGTACGGAAACACCATATATTTT.

CDR3 sequence (DNA): TGTGCCAGCAGTTTCACGGGTAACTATGGCTACACCTTC. Its translation is CASSFTGNYGYTF. The chain is built from TRBV27 and TRBJ1-2, with unresolved D. CDR1 and CDR2 (germline): MNHEY, SMNVEV (reference sequence). V was pared by 3 bases and J by 1 base, with 6 bases between. This CDR3 has 13 amino acids.

The chain links TRBV15 to TRBJ1-5, with 9 nucleotides matching TRBD1. The CDR3 covers 17 residues. After removal of 3 bases from V and 0 bases from J, the junction contained 6 bases not matched to a gene. Germline lookup yields CDR1 LNHNV and CDR2 YYDKDF (reference sequence). CDR3 nucleotide sequence: TGTGCCACCAGCAGGAGGGGGACAGGGTATAGCAATCAGCCCCAGCATTTT. Translation gives CATSRRGTGYSNQPQHF.

The chain uses TRBV7-8 and TRBJ1-2, with 7 bases identical to TRBD1. The CDR3 extends over 18 amino acids. V gave up 2 bases and J gave up 0 bases; unmatched junction bases: 12. Germline V gene sequence: CDR1 SGHVS, CDR2 FQNEAQ. The chain's CDR3 is CASSLYGQAQPPNYGYTF. In nucleotides, the CDR3 is TGTGCCAGCAGCTTATATGGACAGGCGCAACCTCCTAACTATGGCTACACCTTC.

The chain uses TRBV15 and TRBJ2-7; 8 bases map to TRBD2. Germline loops: CDR1 LNHNV, CDR2 YYDKDF (reference sequence). The CDR3 spans 16 residues. The trim removed 0 bases at V and 3 bases at J, leaving 7 bases unmatched. The CDR3, as DNA: TGTGCCACCAGCAGAGATTTCACGGGAGGGCTCTACGAGCAGTACTTC. This translates into CATSRDFTGGLYEQYF.

The chain recombines TRBV29-1 with TRBJ1-2; unclear D gene. The CDR3 loop spans 12 amino acids. Germline V lookup: CDR1 SQVTM, CDR2 ANQGSEA. V gave up 4 bases and J gave up 0 bases, with 6 bases separating them. The CDR3 is CSVVGANYGYTF. The CDR3 DNA sequence: TGCAGCGTTGTTGGAGCTAACTATGGCTACACCTTC.

This sequence joins TRBV7-8 and TRBJ2-2, with 10 bases lining up with TRBD1. Germline V gene data show CDR1 as SGHVS and CDR2 as FQNEAQ. The V gene end was trimmed by 3 bases and the J gene end by 3 bases; junction bases not matched to a gene: 1. The CDR3 extends over 15 amino acids. The CDR3 bases are TGTGCCAGCAGCTTCGGGACAGGGGACACCGGGGAGCTGTTTTTT. Translation: CASSFGTGDTGELFF.

In its sample, this clone was seen once. The genes are TRBV19 and TRBJ2-5; D ambiguous. The V gene's germline CDR1 is LNHDA and CDR2 SQIVND (reference sequence). CDR3 size: 11 residues. V shed 1 base and J shed 6 bases, with 3 bases lying between them. For the CDR3, the DNA is TGTGCCAGTAGTATAGGGCAGACCCAGTACTTC. Its protein product is CASSIGQTQYF.

CDR3 in DNA: TGTGCCTGGAGTGTAACGGGACAGGGCTTCGGAGATACGCAGTATTTT. The encoded protein is CAWSVTGQGFGDTQYF. The genes are TRBV30 and TRBJ2-3; 9 positions agree with TRBD1. Unmatched junction bases numbered 9, after V lost 0 bases and J lost 5 bases. Germline V gives CDR1 GTSNPN, CDR2 SVGIG (reference sequence). The CDR3 is 16 amino acids.

The genes are TRBV5-6 and TRBJ2-7, with TRBD1 as a possible D gene (6 bases). Germline V gene data show CDR1 as SGHDT and CDR2 as YYEEEE. The CDR3 spans 15 residues. V lost 3 bases to trimming and J lost 1 base, with 14 bases between them. The CDR3 is CASSWWTVPSYEQYF. The CDR3 bases are TGTGCCAGCAGCTGGTGGACAGTCCCTTCCTACGAGCAGTACTTC. Together with reference TRBV5-6 and TRBJ2-7, the CDR3 gives the full variable domain: DAGVTQSPTHLIKTRGQQVTLRCSPKSGHDTVSWYQQALGQGPQFIFQYYEEEERQRGNFPDRFSGHQFPNYSSELNVNALLLGDSALYLCASSWWTVPSYEQYFGPGTRLTVT.

V usage is TRBV19 and J usage is TRBJ2-7; TRBD1 matches at 9 bases. The germline CDR1 and CDR2 sequences are LNHDA and SQIVND (reference sequence). J was trimmed by 4 bases and V by 3 bases; bases with no gene match: 1. This CDR3 is built from 13 residues. The CDR3 here is CASSIDRGYEQYF. CDR3 sequence (DNA): TGTGCCAGTAGTATCGACAGGGGGTACGAGCAGTACTTC.

V usage is TRBV5-1 and J usage is TRBJ2-3; 11 bases fit TRBD2. The CDR3 has 16 residues. The germline gives CDR1 SGHRS, CDR2 YFSETQ. J gave up 0 bases and V 6 bases, and 6 bases lay outside the gene matches. CDR3 nucleotide sequence: TGCGCCAGCACCTTAGCGGGAGGGCCTAGCACAGATACGCAGTATTTT. Protein: CASTLAGGPSTDTQYF.

V usage is TRBV18 and J usage is TRBJ2-5; D perhaps matches TRBD2 (6 bases). Germline CDR1 and CDR2: KGHSH and LQKENI. The V end was cut by 1 base, the J end by 5 bases, with 8 bases between. The CDR3 loop spans 13 amino acids. This CDR3 is CASSPLAAETQYF. The CDR3 nucleotides are TGTGCCAGCTCACCACTAGCGGCTGAGACCCAGTACTTC.

The chain recombines TRBV6-1 with TRBJ1-5; D is possibly TRBD1 (5 bases). The length of the CDR3 is 15 residues. Trimming shortened V by 5 bases and J by 1 base, and 12 bases separated the two germline ends. The germline CDR1 and CDR2 sequences are MNHNS and SASEGT. The CDR3 reads CASSNVQGSNQPQHF. The CDR3 DNA reads as TGTGCCAGCAGTAACGTCCAGGGAAGCAATCAGCCCCAGCATTTT.

This chain uses TRBV5-8 with TRBJ2-3; D may be TRBD2 (5 bases). Trimming took off 2 bases at V and 0 bases at J, with 16 bases between the two ends. CDR3 size: 17 residues. Germline assignment: CDR1 SGHTS and CDR2 YDEGEE. This CDR3 is CASSFWRRGNSTDTQYF. The CDR3 DNA reads as TGTGCCAGCAGCTTTTGGCGTCGAGGGAATAGCACAGATACGCAGTATTTT. Looking up the rest from reference TRBV5-8 and TRBJ2-3 gives the full variable domain: EAGVTQSPTHLIKTRGQQATLRCSPISGHTSVYWYQQALGLGLQFLLWYDEGEERNRGNFPPRFSGRQFPNYSSELNVNALELEDSALYLCASSFWRRGNSTDTQYFGPGTRLTVL.

This chain connects TRBV29-1 to TRBJ2-7; 13 nucleotides agree with TRBD2. This CDR3 is built from 16 residues. Germline V gives CDR1 SQVTM, CDR2 ANQGSEA. V lost 4 bases to trimming and J lost 0 bases; unmatched junction nucleotides: 6. The CDR3 DNA reads as TGCAGCGTTGTGGGGACTAGCGGGGTTCACTCCTACGAGCAGTACTTC. Residues: CSVVGTSGVHSYEQYF.

The genes are TRBV5-5 and TRBJ1-5; TRBD1 agrees at 9 bases. From germline, CDR1 is SGHKS and CDR2 YYEKEE (reference sequence). The CDR3 runs to 17 residues. J was trimmed by 3 bases and V by 0 bases; bases with no gene match: 7. The chain's CDR3 is CASSLAWGQGHNQPQHF. For the CDR3, the DNA is TGTGCCAGCAGCTTGGCTTGGGGACAGGGACACAATCAGCCCCAGCATTTT.

The chain uses TRBV28 and TRBJ2-5, with TRBD2 as a possible D gene (6 bases). V was cut by 5 bases and J by 2 bases, with 12 bases left in between. CDR1 MDHEN and CDR2 SYDVKM come from the germline V gene. The CDR3 loop spans 14 amino acids. The CDR3 DNA is TGTGCCAGCAGTGGGACTTTTTTACAAGAGACCCAGTACTTC. Translating it yields CASSGTFLQETQYF.